The following is a T cell receptor (beta chain) sequence with its context. This sample is drawn from a study of T cell responses to AZD1222 COVID-19 vaccine. The method was immunoSEQ multiplex PCR; TCRdb's version includes in-frame clones alone and lacks a portion of them. The table lists more than 80,000 clones, over 75% of them singletons. Sequenced here: peripheral blood, sampled 28 days after the second AZD1222 dose. The sequence was obtained from an adult who received the AZD1222 COVID-19 vaccine.

The CDR3: CATSRDTFVGEKLFF. The CDR3 DNA follows: TGTGCCACCAGCAGAGACACATTCGTGGGTGAAAAACTGTTTTTT. V and J are TRBV15 and TRBJ1-4; no clear D. Germline CDR1 LNHNV, CDR2 YYDKDF (reference sequence). V gave up 0 bases and J gave up 7 bases, with 12 bases separating them. The CDR3 is 15 amino acids.